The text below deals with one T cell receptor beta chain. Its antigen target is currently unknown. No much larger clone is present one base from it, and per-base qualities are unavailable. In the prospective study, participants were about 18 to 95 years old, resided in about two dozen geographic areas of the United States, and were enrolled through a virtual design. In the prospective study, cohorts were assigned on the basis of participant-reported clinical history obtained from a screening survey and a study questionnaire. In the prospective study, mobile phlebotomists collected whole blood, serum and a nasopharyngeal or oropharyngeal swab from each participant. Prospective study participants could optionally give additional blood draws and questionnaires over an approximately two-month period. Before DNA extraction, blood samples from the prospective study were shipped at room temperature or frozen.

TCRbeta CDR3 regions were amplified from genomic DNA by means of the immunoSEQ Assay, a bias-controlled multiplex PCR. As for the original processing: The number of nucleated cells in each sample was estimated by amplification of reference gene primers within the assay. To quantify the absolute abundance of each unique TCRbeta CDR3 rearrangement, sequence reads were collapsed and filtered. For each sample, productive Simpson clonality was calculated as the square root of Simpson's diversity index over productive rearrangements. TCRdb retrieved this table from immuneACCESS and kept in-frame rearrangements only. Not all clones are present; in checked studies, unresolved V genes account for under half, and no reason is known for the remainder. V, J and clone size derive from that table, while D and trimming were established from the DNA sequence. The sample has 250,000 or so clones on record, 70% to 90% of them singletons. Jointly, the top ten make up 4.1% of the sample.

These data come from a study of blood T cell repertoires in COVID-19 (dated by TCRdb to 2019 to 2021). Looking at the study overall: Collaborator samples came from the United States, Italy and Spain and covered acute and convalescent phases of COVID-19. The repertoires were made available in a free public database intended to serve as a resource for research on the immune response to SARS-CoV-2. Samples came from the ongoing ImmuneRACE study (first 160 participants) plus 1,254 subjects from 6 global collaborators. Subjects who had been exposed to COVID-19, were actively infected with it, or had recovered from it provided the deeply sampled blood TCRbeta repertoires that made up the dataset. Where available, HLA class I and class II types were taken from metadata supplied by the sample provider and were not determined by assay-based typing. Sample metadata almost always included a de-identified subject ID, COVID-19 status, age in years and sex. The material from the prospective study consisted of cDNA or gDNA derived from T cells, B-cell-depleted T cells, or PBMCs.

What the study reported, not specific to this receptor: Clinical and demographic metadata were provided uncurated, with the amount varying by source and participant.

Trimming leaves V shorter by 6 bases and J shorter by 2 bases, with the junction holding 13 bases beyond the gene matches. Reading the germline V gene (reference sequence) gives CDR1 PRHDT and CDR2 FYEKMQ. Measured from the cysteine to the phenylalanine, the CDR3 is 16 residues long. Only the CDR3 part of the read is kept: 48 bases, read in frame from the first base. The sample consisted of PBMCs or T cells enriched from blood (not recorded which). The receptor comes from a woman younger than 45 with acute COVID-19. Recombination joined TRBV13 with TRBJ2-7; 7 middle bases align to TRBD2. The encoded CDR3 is CASSTRRGVLAYEQYF. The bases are TGTGCCAGCAGTACCCGCCGGGGGGTTCTTGCCTACGAGCAGTACTTC.